This T cell receptor beta chain was obtained from a study of blood T cell repertoires in COVID-19. Clones were read by immunoSEQ multiplex PCR, and TCRdb kept only the in-frame ones, dropping some. The sample consists of some 450,000 clones, roughly 88% of them appearing once. This CDR3 is 12 amino acids long. Germline CDR1 is KGHDR and CDR2 is SFDVKD. Between the trimmed V and J ends, which lost 12 bases and 0 bases, there was a span of 8 bases. The chain combines TRBV24-1 with TRBJ1-3, with a possible D match to TRBD1 (5 bases). The clonotype was recovered from a woman aged 45-65 years with COVID-19, enrolled during active disease. Sequenced material: peripheral blood. CDR3 in amino acids: CAWGVSGNTIYF. The CDR3 nucleotides read TGTGCCTGGGGCGTCTCTGGAAACACCATATATTTT.